This passage covers 28 T cell receptor beta chains from one sample sequenced in a study of OX40 agonist ivuxolimab in advanced cancers. Data came from immunoSEQ multiplex PCR; TCRdb stores just in-frame clones and leaves some out. Of some 95,000 clones listed, 70% to 90% are singletons. The sequenced sample was CD4+ or CD8+ T cells sorted from blood, obtained in a trial of the OX40 agonist ivuxolimab. The receptor set was obtained from an adult with an advanced solid tumor such as melanoma, head and neck, liver or kidney cancer.

J is TRBJ1-3 and V is TRBV19; the D is unclear. V shed 9 bases and J shed 4 bases, with 13 bases lying between them. Germline assignment: CDR1 LNHDA and CDR2 SQIVND (reference sequence). The CDR3 consists of 13 residues. The CDR3 nucleotides read TGTGCCAGCTCCCTAGGCAGAGGAAACACCATATATTTT. Protein product: CASSLGRGNTIYF.

The rearrangement joins TRBV2 to TRBJ1-4; D perhaps matches TRBD1 (6 bases). The CDR3 consists of 18 residues. Germline-derived CDR1 and CDR2 are SNHLY and FYNNEI. The V end was cut by 6 bases, the J end by 5 bases, with 25 bases between. The CDR3 sequence: CASRLDTGFRQLNEKLFF. The CDR3 nucleotides read TGTGCCAGCAGATTAGATACAGGGTTCCGGCAACTGAATGAAAAACTGTTTTTT.

The chain uses TRBV6-4 and TRBJ2-3, with 7 nucleotides matching TRBD2. The J segment lost 1 base and the V segment lost 4 bases, leaving 5 bases of the junction unmatched. The CDR3 length is 15 residues. Germline loops: CDR1 MRHNA, CDR2 SNTAGT. The CDR3 DNA sequence: TGTGCCAGCAGTGTCCGCGGGGGAGGCACAGATACGCAGTATTTT. Encoded protein: CASSVRGGGTDTQYF.

The chain is built from TRBV7-3 and TRBJ2-3; D not certain. This CDR3 spans 14 amino acids. Trimming removed 4 bases from V and 8 bases from J, with 16 bases in between. Per germline, CDR1 SGHTA and CDR2 FQGTGA. The CDR3 nucleotides read TGTGCCAGCAGCTCCCCGTACCTAGGCGGTACGCAGTATTTT. The encoded protein is CASSSPYLGGTQYF. The whole variable domain, remainder taken from reference TRBV7-3 and TRBJ2-3, is GAGVSQTPSNKVTEKGKYVELRCDPISGHTALYWYRQSLGQGPEFLIYFQGTGAADDSGLPNDRFFAVRPEGSVSTLKIQRTERGDSAVYLCASSSPYLGGTQYFGPGTRLTVL.

The chain employs TRBV6-5 and TRBJ2-1; no clear D gene. Germline CDR1 and CDR2: MNHEY and SVGAGI. This CDR3 is built from 15 residues. V was pared by 2 bases and J by 0 bases, with 8 bases between. The CDR3 DNA follows: TGTGCCAGCAGTTACCAAAGTAGCTCCTACAATGAGCAGTTCTTC. Protein sequence: CASSYQSSSYNEQFF.

The rearrangement uses TRBV9 and TRBJ2-1, with a possible D match to TRBD2 (7 bases). Trimming pared 0 bases from V and 8 bases from J, leaving 15 bases between. Germline values: CDR1 SGDLS, CDR2 YYNGEE. CDR3 length: 15 amino acids. CDR3 residues: CASSVDGGRLDEQFF. DNA of the CDR3: TGTGCCAGCAGCGTAGACGGGGGGCGGTTGGATGAGCAGTTCTTC.

This chain connects TRBV5-6 to TRBJ1-5; D is unresolved. Trimming removed 2 bases at V and 7 bases at J, with 16 bases between. The CDR3 extends over 15 amino acids. The germline V gene encodes CDR1 SGHDT and CDR2 YYEEEE. CDR3 sequence: CASSFEGSADQPQHF. Written as DNA, the CDR3 is TGTGCCAGCAGCTTTGAGGGTTCTGCGGACCAGCCCCAGCATTTT.

The chain carries TRBV5-1 and TRBJ2-2, with TRBD1 as a possible D gene (6 bases). Germline lookup yields CDR1 SGHRS and CDR2 YFSETQ. The CDR3 is 17 residues long. The V end lost 3 bases, the J end lost 4 bases, and 19 bases lay between the germline ends. The CDR3 sequence: CASSSTLVGDITGELFF. CDR3 nucleotides: TGCGCCAGCAGCTCAACCTTAGTGGGGGACATCACCGGGGAGCTGTTTTTT.

By sample share, this clone is medium-sized. The J gene is TRBJ1-5, the V gene TRBV9; D is uncertain. Trimming cost V 1 base and J 4 bases, with 12 bases left between them. CDR1 and CDR2 (germline): SGDLS, YYNGEE. CDR3 size: 15 residues. The CDR3 nucleotides are TGTGCCAGCAGCGTAAATCCGGGAACAAATCAGCCCCAGCATTTT. This codes for CASSVNPGTNQPQHF. The whole variable domain, remainder taken from reference TRBV9 and TRBJ1-5, is DSGVTQTPKHLITATGQRVTLRCSPRSGDLSVYWYQQSLDQGLQFLIQYYNGEERAKGNILERFSAQQFPDLHSELNLSSLELGDSALYFCASSVNPGTNQPQHFGDGTRLSIL.

V is TRBV2 and J is TRBJ1-2; D gene uncertain. V lost 2 bases and J lost 5, with 6 bases in between. The CDR3 loop spans 12 amino acids. Germline V gene data show CDR1 as SNHLY and CDR2 as FYNNEI. The CDR3 nucleotides are TGTGCCAGCAGTGAAAGGCGATATGGCTACACCTTC. It is translated as CASSERRYGYTF.

The rearrangement uses TRBV7-9 and TRBJ2-2; D remains ambiguous. This CDR3 region has 14 residues. Trimming removed 8 bases at V and 3 bases at J, with 13 bases between. Germline V gene data show CDR1 as SEHNR and CDR2 as FQNEAQ (reference sequence). The CDR3 nucleotides read TGTGCCAGCGCCCCCAAAATTGACACCGGGGAGCTGTTTTTT. Residues: CASAPKIDTGELFF.

The chain recombines TRBV5-4 with TRBJ2-6, with no clear D. With 4 bases removed from V and 3 bases from J, the gap between germline ends came to 17 bases. Per germline, CDR1 SGHNT and CDR2 YYREEE (reference sequence). This CDR3 has 17 amino acids. CDR3 coding DNA: TGTGCCAGCAGCCCACAGACGACCTCGAGTGGGGCCAACGTCCTGACTTTC. Translating it yields CASSPQTTSSGANVLTF.

The chain couples TRBV6-1 to TRBJ1-5; the D gene is possibly TRBD1 (5 bases). The CDR3 is 15 residues long. Trimming shortened V by 8 bases and J by 6 bases, and 20 bases separated the two germline ends. Germline CDR1 is MNHNS and CDR2 is SASEGT. The CDR3 nucleotides read TGTGCCAGCCTATCTCCGGATAGGGGTTTTCAGCCCCAGCATTTT. This sequence encodes CASLSPDRGFQPQHF.

The chain uses TRBV10-3 and TRBJ2-5, with a weak D call TRBD2 (6 bases). Per germline, CDR1 ENHRY and CDR2 SYGVKD. This CDR3 is built from 13 residues. V lost 4 bases to trimming and J lost 5 bases, with 11 bases between them. CDR3 residues: CAISGGERETQYF. The CDR3 DNA sequence: TGTGCCATCAGTGGGGGGGAGAGGGAGACCCAGTACTTC.

The chain is built from TRBV7-9 and TRBJ2-3, with TRBD1 matching over 9 bases. Germline CDR1 SEHNR, CDR2 FQNEAQ (reference sequence). The CDR3 totals 16 residues. V lost 5 bases, J lost 5 bases, and 11 bases stayed unmatched. The CDR3 sequence: CASSPGTGQGLDTQYF. The DNA of the CDR3 is TGTGCCAGCAGCCCTGGGACGGGACAGGGCCTAGATACGCAGTATTTT.

J is TRBJ1-1 and V is TRBV11-2; D not resolved. Per germline, CDR1 SGHAT and CDR2 FQNNGV. There are 14 residues in the CDR3. V lost 5 bases and J 1 base, leaving 11 bases between the germline ends. The CDR3 coding sequence is TGTGCCAGCAGCCACCCATTCGGGAACACTGAAGCTTTCTTT. Its translation is CASSHPFGNTEAFF. Full variable domain (rest looked up from reference TRBV11-2 and TRBJ1-1): EAGVAQSPRYKIIEKRQSVAFWCNPISGHATLYWYQQILGQGPKLLIQFQNNGVVDDSQLPKDRFSAERLKGVDSTLKIQPAKLEDSAVYLCASSHPFGNTEAFFGQGTRLTVV.

The V call is TRBV5-1, the J call TRBJ1-3; tentative D call: TRBD1 (6 bases). CDR3 length: 15 residues. Germline CDR1 and CDR2: SGHRS and YFSETQ. V gave up 4 bases and J gave up 4 bases, with 15 bases separating them. The CDR3 DNA follows: TGCGCCAGCAGCAACCAGACAGGCCGAGGAAACACCATATATTTT. This sequence encodes CASSNQTGRGNTIYF.

CDR3 in amino acids: CASSLALGEKLFF. In DNA, the CDR3 is TGTGCCAGCAGCTTAGCATTGGGGGAAAAACTGTTTTTT. The genes are TRBV7-8 and TRBJ1-4; no firm D call. Germline V CDR1 and CDR2: SGHVS, FQNEAQ. Trimming removed 0 bases from V and 8 bases from J, with 7 bases in between. The CDR3 extends over 13 amino acids.

This rearrangement joins TRBV7-3 to TRBJ1-1; 7 bases match TRBD1. Germline loops: CDR1 SGHTA, CDR2 FQGTGA. V lost 2 bases, J lost 0 bases, and 12 bases stayed unmatched. The length of the CDR3 is 18 residues. CDR3 loop: CASSLREGGRFMNTEAFF. CDR3 nucleotide sequence: TGTGCCAGCAGCTTACGGGAAGGGGGCCGGTTTATGAACACTGAAGCTTTCTTT.

This chain connects TRBV7-3 to TRBJ1-5; D gene unclear. Germline loops: CDR1 SGHTA, CDR2 FQGTGA. The CDR3 spans 14 residues. The V end was cut by 1 base, the J end by 9 bases, with 13 bases between. CDR3 coding DNA: TGTGCCAGCAGCTTAAACCCGCATACAGCGCCCCAGCATTTT. Amino acid sequence: CASSLNPHTAPQHF.

This clone was seen only once. The chain is built from TRBV6-4 and TRBJ1-1; D call uncertain. From germline, CDR1 is MRHNA and CDR2 SNTAGT. Trimming cost V 5 bases and J 4 bases, with 5 bases left between them. This CDR3 has 11 amino acids. CDR3 nucleotides: TGTGCCAGCAGTTCTGGCACTGAAGCTTTCTTT. Translated: CASSSGTEAFF.

This clone was observed a single time. This rearrangement joins TRBV6-5 to TRBJ2-2; D not resolved. The CDR3 is made up of 14 amino acids. In germline, CDR1 is MNHEY, CDR2 SVGAGI. V shed 7 bases and J shed 6 bases, with 15 bases lying between them. This CDR3 is CASKKTASAGELFF. Here the CDR3 DNA reads TGTGCCAGCAAAAAGACGGCTTCGGCCGGGGAGCTGTTTTTT.

This chain uses TRBV11-1 with TRBJ2-1, with 7 bases fitting TRBD1. Germline V gene data show CDR1 as SGHAT and CDR2 as FQDESV (reference sequence). The CDR3 is 15 amino acids. J gave up 4 bases and V 4 bases, and 7 bases lay outside the gene matches. CDR3 nucleotides: TGTGCCAGCAGCTCACGACAGGGCCCATACAATGAGCAGTTCTTC. It yields the protein CASSSRQGPYNEQFF.

The chain joins TRBV18 to TRBJ1-2, with D hard to call. Trimming pared 6 bases from V and 5 bases from J, leaving 10 bases between. CDR3 length equals 12 residues. Per the germline V gene, CDR1 is KGHSH and CDR2 is LQKENI. The CDR3 region has the DNA TGTGCCAGCTCGCCAGAGTTGTATGGCTACACCTTC. This translates into CASSPELYGYTF.

V usage is TRBV18 and J usage is TRBJ1-1; TRBD1 is a possible D gene (6 bases). The CDR3 is 14 residues long. Germline values: CDR1 KGHSH, CDR2 LQKENI. The germline V and J ends were trimmed by 2 bases and 1 base, with 8 bases remaining between them. CDR3 in DNA: TGTGCCAGCTCACCAGTGACAGGGAACACTGAAGCTTTCTTT. Protein sequence: CASSPVTGNTEAFF.

The CDR3 DNA reads TGTGCCAGCAGCCGTAACGGGGCCGGGGAGACCCAGTACTTC. It translates to CASSRNGAGETQYF. J is TRBJ2-5 and V is TRBV11-3; D possibly matches TRBD1 or TRBD2 (5 bases each). V dropped 5 bases and J dropped 5 bases, with 15 bases sitting between them. The CDR3 has 14 residues. Germline V gene lookup returns CDR1 SGHNT and CDR2 YENEEA.

The chain links TRBV4-1 to TRBJ1-1; D remains ambiguous. CDR3 size: 16 residues. V lost 1 base, J lost 2 bases, and 14 bases lay in between. Germline CDR1 and CDR2: MGHRA and YSYEKL. CDR3 coding DNA: TGCGCCAGCAGCCAAGGTCCCTGGACGGCCAACACTGAAGCTTTCTTT. Translated, it gives CASSQGPWTANTEAFF.

As DNA, the CDR3 is TGTGCCAGTAGTTCATCGGGACAGGGGTATGGCTACACCTTC. This codes for CASSSSGQGYGYTF. V is TRBV19 and J is TRBJ1-2; TRBD1 agrees at 10 bases. CDR1 and CDR2 (germline): LNHDA, SQIVND (reference sequence). J lost 5 bases, V lost 5 bases, and 5 bases had no gene match. The CDR3 loop spans 14 amino acids.